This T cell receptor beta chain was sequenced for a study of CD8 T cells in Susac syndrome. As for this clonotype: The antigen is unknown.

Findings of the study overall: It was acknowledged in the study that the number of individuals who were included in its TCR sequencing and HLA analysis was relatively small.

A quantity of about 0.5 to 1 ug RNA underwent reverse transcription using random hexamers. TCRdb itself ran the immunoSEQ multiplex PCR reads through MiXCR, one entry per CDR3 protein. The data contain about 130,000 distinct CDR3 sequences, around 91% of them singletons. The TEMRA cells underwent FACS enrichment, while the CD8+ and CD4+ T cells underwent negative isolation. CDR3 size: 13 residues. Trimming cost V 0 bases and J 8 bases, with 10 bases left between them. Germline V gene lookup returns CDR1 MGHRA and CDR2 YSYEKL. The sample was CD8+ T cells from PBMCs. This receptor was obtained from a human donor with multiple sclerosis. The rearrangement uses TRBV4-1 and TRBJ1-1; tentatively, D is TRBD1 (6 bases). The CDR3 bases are TGCGCCAGCAGCCAAGAGGGGGCAAAAGAAGCTTTCTTT. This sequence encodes CASSQEGAKEAFF.